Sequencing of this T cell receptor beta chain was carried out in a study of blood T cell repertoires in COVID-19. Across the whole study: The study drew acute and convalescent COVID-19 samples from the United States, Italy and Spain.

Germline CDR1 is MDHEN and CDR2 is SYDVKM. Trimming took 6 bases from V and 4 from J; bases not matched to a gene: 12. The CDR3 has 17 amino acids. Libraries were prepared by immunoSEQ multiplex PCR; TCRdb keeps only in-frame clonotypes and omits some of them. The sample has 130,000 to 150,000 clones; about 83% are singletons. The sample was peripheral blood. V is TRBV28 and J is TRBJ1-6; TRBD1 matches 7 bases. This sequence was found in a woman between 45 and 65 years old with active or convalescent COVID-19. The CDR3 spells CASSPGTATDYNSPLHF. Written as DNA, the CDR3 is TGTGCCAGCAGCCCAGGGACAGCGACAGATTATAATTCACCCCTCCACTTT. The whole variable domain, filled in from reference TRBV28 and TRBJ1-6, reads DVKVTQSSRYLVKRTGEKVFLECVQDMDHENMFWYRQDPGLGLRLIYFSYDVKMKEKGDIPEGYSVSREKKERFSLILESASTNQTSMYLCASSPGTATDYNSPLHFGNGTRLTVT.